Listed below are T cell receptor beta chains from one sample, sequenced in a study of blood T cell repertoires in COVID-19. Generated by immunoSEQ multiplex PCR, the TCRdb table keeps only in-frame clones and is missing some. The profile shows approximately 300,000 clones, 70% to 90% of them singletons. The sample consisted of PBMCs or T cells enriched from blood (not recorded which). The receptors come from a woman aged 25 to 39 who had recovered from COVID-19. Both conserved end residues are part of each CDR3. A D gene is named only where the DNA matches it firmly. Size is omitted from some rows. Given values are once, few, many or a class for expanded clones.

J | D | size | V | CDR3 | DNA
TRBJ1-1 | TRBD1 | . | TRBV9 | CASSVVAGGDYTEAFF | TGTGCCAGCAGCGTAGTGGCAGGGGGCGATTACACTGAAGCTTTCTTT
TRBJ2-1 | TRBD1 | . | TRBV7-3 | CASSWDRGSYNEQFF | TGTGCCAGCAGCTGGGACAGGGGGTCCTACAATGAGCAGTTCTTC
TRBJ1-1 | . | . | TRBV7-3 | CASSPQAGQNTEAFF | TGTGCCAGCAGCCCTCAGGCAGGGCAGAACACTGAAGCTTTCTTT
TRBJ1-1 | . | . | TRBV18 | CASSPGGYVGTEAFF | TGTGCCAGCTCACCAGGGGGGTATGTCGGCACTGAAGCTTTCTTT
TRBJ2-6 | . | . | TRBV2 | CASRAVSGANVLTF | TGTGCCAGCAGGGCGGTCTCTGGGGCCAACGTCCTGACTTTC
TRBJ2-1 | TRBD2 | . | TRBV3-1/TRBV3-2 | CASSQDGPGGPREQFF | TGTGCCAGCAGCCAAGACGGGCCGGGGGGGCCGCGGGAGCAGTTCTTC
TRBJ1-2 | . | . | TRBV3-1/TRBV3-2 | CASSQARTALYGYTF | TGTGCCAGCAGCCAAGCCAGGACAGCCCTATATGGCTACACCTTC
TRBJ1-1 | . | . | TRBV6-6 | CASTQRGRGNTEAFF | TGTGCCAGCACCCAGCGGGGGAGGGGGAACACTGAAGCTTTCTTT
TRBJ1-4 | . | . | TRBV9 | CASSVSPGVEKLFF | TGTGCCAGCAGCGTATCCCCAGGGGTGGAAAAACTGTTTTTT
TRBJ1-2 | TRBD1 | once | TRBV27 | CASSPNGGQVYGYTF | TGTGCCAGCAGTCCCAATGGGGGACAGGTCTATGGCTACACCTTC
TRBJ2-1 | TRBD1 | . | TRBV11-3 | CASSKGTGGKNEQFF | TGTGCCAGCAGCAAAGGGACAGGGGGGAAGAATGAGCAGTTCTTC
TRBJ1-4 | . | . | TRBV11-2 | CASSFTPGWGVEKLFF | TGTGCCAGCAGCTTCACCCCGGGGTGGGGGGTTGAAAAACTGTTTTTT
TRBJ2-7 | . | . | TRBV9 | CASSARGSYEQYF | TGTGCCAGCAGCGCACGGGGCTCCTACGAGCAGTACTTC
TRBJ2-3 | TRBD2 | . | TRBV28 | CASPPPGLAGAGTDTQYF | TGTGCCAGCCCCCCCCCGGGACTAGCGGGGGCCGGCACAGATACGCAGTATTTT
TRBJ1-5 | . | . | TRBV6-1 | CASSEPPFDSYQPQHF | TGTGCCAGCAGTGAACCCCCCTTCGACAGCTATCAGCCCCAGCATTTT
TRBJ2-5 | TRBD2 | . | TRBV7-9 | CASSPRLAGEETQYF | TGTGCCAGCAGCCCCAGACTAGCGGGGGAAGAGACCCAGTACTTC
TRBJ1-1 | TRBD1 | once | TRBV5-8 | CASSLRQGAVIVTEAFF | TGTGCCAGCAGCTTGAGACAGGGGGCAGTAATAGTCACTGAAGCTTTCTTT
TRBJ2-1 | . | . | TRBV12-2 | CASRFSSYDEQFF | TGTGCAAGTCGCTTTTCTAGCTACGATGAGCAGTTCTTC
TRBJ1-2 | TRBD1 | . | TRBV19 | CASSTHDRGLPGYTF | TGTGCCAGTAGTACCCATGACAGGGGGCTTCCTGGCTACACCTTC
TRBJ2-1 | . | . | TRBV2 | CASSEAWPGRGTEQFF | TGTGCCAGCAGTGAAGCCTGGCCGGGCCGGGGGACTGAGCAGTTCTTC
TRBJ2-7 | . | . | TRBV4-1 | CASSQEGRGDPYEQYF | TGCGCCAGCAGCCAAGAAGGGCGGGGTGATCCCTACGAGCAGTACTTC
TRBJ1-5 | TRBD1 | . | TRBV19 | CASSKDRASNQPQHF | TGTGCCAGTAGTAAGGACAGGGCCAGCAATCAGCCCCAGCATTTT
TRBJ2-3 | . | few | TRBV4-2 | CASSQGTGTDTQYF | TGTGCCAGCAGCCAGGGGACTGGCACAGATACGCAGTATTTT
TRBJ2-3 | TRBD1 | . | TRBV6-1 | CASSPGQGGTDTQYF | TGTGCCAGCAGTCCGGGACAGGGTGGGACAGATACGCAGTATTTT
TRBJ1-1 | . | few | TRBV5-4 | CASSLEPANTEAFF | TGTGCCAGCAGCTTGGAGCCCGCGAACACTGAAGCTTTCTTT
TRBJ1-1 | . | . | TRBV5-1 | CASSLDSRGQGGNTEAFF | TGCGCCAGCAGCTTGGACTCCCGGGGACAAGGGGGGAACACTGAAGCTTTCTTT
TRBJ1-2 | . | . | TRBV5-1 | CASSTLGPGGPNYGYTF | TGCGCCAGCAGCACCCTGGGCCCGGGGGGCCCTAACTATGGCTACACCTTC
TRBJ1-2 | . | . | TRBV5-4 | CASFPRGTYGYTF | TGTGCCAGCTTCCCTCGGGGGACTTATGGCTACACCTTC
TRBJ1-1 | . | . | TRBV5-1 | CASSFQGQNTEAFF | TGCGCCAGCAGCTTTCAGGGCCAGAACACTGAAGCTTTCTTT
TRBJ1-1 | . | . | TRBV5-4 | CASSQLDQAGSFF | TGTGCCAGCAGCCAACTGGACCAGGCGGGCTCTTTCTTT
TRBJ1-2 | TRBD1 | once | TRBV2 | CASSEQGARGGYTF | TGTGCCAGCAGCGAACAGGGGGCGCGGGGTGGCTACACCTTC
TRBJ1-3 | TRBD1 | . | TRBV29-1 | CSARTGGGNTIYF | TGCAGCGCTCGGACAGGGGGGGGAAACACCATATATTTT